This T cell receptor delta chain was found in a study of gamma delta lymphoproliferative disorders and STAT genes. TCRdb re-analyzed the multiplex PCR reads via CATT. The sample includes about 1,200 delta-chain clones, more than 1.3% of them seen just once. This clone has just a few counts. A read error likely explains why the TCRdb protein, taken from a much larger clone, differs from this DNA's translation at residue 15; the protein shown is translated from the DNA. Sequencing used genomic DNA taken from PBMCs of patients and controls. CDR1 is TSESDYY, CDR2 QEAYKQQN, per germline. The CDR3 has 16 amino acids.

The sequencing input was blood. The sequence came from a human donor in good health. The V gene is TRAV38-2/DV8, the J gene TRDJ1; tentative D call: TRDD3 (5 bases). Judging by the DNA end, TRDJ2 fits better; the J call may be wrong. The DNA of the CDR3 is TGTGCTTTCGAGTACGAAGAGGGGAGCACCACCGATAAACTCTTCTTT. This codes for CAFEYEEGSTTDKLFF.